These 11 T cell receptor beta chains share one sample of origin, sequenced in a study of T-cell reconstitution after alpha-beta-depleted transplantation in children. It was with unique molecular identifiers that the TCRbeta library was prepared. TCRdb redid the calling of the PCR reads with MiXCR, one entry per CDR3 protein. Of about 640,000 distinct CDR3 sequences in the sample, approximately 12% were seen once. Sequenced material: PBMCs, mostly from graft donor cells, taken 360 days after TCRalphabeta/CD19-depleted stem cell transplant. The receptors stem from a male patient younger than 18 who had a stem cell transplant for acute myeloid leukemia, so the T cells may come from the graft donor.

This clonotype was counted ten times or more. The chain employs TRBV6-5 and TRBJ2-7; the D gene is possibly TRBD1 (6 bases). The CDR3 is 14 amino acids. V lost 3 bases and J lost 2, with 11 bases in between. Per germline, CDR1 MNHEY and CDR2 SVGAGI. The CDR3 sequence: CASSYQGHPYEQYF. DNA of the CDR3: TGTGCCAGCAGTTATCAGGGGCACCCCTACGAGCAGTACTTC.

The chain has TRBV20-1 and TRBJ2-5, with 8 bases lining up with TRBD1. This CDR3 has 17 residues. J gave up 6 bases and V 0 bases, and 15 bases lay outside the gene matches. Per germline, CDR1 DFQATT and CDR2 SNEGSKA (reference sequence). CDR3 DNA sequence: TGCAGTGCTAGAGATAGTTTTCGGGGCAGGGGGCGACAGACCCAGTACTTC. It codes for CSARDSFRGRGRQTQYF.

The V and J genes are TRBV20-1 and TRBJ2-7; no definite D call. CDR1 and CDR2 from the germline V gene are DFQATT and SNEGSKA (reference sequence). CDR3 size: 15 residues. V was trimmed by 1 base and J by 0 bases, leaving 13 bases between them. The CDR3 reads CSARAYQTSSYEQYF. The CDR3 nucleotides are TGCAGTGCTAGAGCGTACCAGACCAGCTCCTACGAGCAGTACTTC.

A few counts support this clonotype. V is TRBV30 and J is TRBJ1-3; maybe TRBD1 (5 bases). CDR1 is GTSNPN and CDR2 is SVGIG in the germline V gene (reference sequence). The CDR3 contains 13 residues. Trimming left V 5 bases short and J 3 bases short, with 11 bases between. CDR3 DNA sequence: TGTGCCTGGGGTGGGGCTTTTGGAAACACCATATATTTT. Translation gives CAWGGAFGNTIYF.

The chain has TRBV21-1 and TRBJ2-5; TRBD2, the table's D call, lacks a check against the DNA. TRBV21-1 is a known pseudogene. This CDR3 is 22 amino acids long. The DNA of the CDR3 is TGTGCCAGCAGCAAAGCGGTGGCTAGCGGGCGGGATTTCCTACTTGAGGTGGAGACCCAGTACTTC. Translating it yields CASSKAVASGRDFLLEVETQYF.

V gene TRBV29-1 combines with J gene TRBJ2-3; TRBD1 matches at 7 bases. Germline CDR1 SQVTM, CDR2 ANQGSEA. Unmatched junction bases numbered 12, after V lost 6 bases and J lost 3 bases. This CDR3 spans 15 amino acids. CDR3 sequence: CSVRQGPGPTDTQYF. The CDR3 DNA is TGCAGCGTCCGACAGGGCCCGGGACCTACAGATACGCAGTATTTT.

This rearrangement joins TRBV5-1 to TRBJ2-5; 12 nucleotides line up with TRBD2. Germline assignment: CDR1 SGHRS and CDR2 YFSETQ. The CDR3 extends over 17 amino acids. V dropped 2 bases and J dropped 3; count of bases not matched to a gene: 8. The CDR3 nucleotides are TGCGCCAGCAGCTTCCCTACTAGCGGGAGGCGGGAAGAGACCCAGTACTTC. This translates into CASSFPTSGRREETQYF.

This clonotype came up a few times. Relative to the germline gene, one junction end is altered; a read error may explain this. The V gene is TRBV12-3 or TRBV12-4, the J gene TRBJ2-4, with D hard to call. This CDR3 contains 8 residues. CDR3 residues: CASSPDLF. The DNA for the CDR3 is TGTGCCAGCAGCCCGGACCTGTTC.

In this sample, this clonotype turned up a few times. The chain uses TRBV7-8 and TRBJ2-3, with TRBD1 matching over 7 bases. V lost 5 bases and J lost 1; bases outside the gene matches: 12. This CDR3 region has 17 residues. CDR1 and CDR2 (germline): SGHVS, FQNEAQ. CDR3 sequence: CASSPNPDRVRTDTQYF. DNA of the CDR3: TGTGCCAGCAGCCCGAATCCTGACAGGGTCCGCACAGATACGCAGTATTTT.

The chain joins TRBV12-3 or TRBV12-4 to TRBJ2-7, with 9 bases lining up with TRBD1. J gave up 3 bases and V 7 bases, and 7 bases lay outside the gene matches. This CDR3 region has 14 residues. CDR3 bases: TGTGCCAGCAAATGGACAGGGGCCGTCTACGAGCAGTACTTC. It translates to CASKWTGAVYEQYF.

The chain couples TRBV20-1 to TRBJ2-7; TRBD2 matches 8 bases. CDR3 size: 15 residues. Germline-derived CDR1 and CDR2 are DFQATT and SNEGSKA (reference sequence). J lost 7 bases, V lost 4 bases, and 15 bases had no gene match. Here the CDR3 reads CSATIPGTSFREQYF. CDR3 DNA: TGCAGTGCTACTATACCGGGGACTAGTTTTCGGGAGCAGTACTTC.